The 10 T cell receptor beta chains in this list originate from one sample, sequenced in a study of T cells in Graves' hyperthyroidism and ophthalmopathy. What was amplified from RNA transcripts were TCR beta CDR3 regions. First-round RT-PCR with HTBI primers amplified the TCR CDR3 region. Each CDR3 protein is one row after TCRdb ran MiXCR on the multiplex PCR reads. The repertoire consists of under 550,000 distinct CDR3 sequences, with roughly 21% occurring once and the leading ten covering 47%. The sample taken for sequencing was blood. All receptors derive from a middle-aged man with Graves' ophthalmopathy.

This clonotype was recorded many times. The rearrangement joins TRBV3-1 to TRBJ2-2, with 8 bases aligning to TRBD1. The V and J ends lost 7 bases and 6 bases, in that order; junction bases with no gene match: 4. Germline-derived CDR1 and CDR2 are LGHDT and YNNKEL (reference sequence). CDR3 size: 13 residues. CDR3 residues: CASNGQGPGELFF. CDR3 coding DNA: TGTGCCAGCAACGGACAGGGCCCCGGGGAGCTGTTTTTT.

This clonotype was counted only a few times. The rearrangement joins TRBV5-8 to TRBJ2-2; D unclear. This CDR3 has 15 amino acids. The ends were cut back, 2 bases at V and 1 base at J, with 9 bases in the middle. The germline V gene encodes CDR1 SGHTS and CDR2 YDEGEE. The CDR3 DNA follows: TGTGCCAGCAGCTTATCAGTGCGGAACACCGGGGAGCTGTTTTTT. Its protein product is CASSLSVRNTGELFF.

The gene calls are TRBV6-1 and TRBJ2-7, with 8 bases that match TRBD2. J gave up 3 bases and V 6 bases, and 19 bases lay outside the gene matches. The CDR3 runs 18 residues. Germline V gene lookup returns CDR1 MNHNS and CDR2 SASEGT. CDR3 region: CASRPLVTSANRVYEQYF. The CDR3 bases are TGTGCCAGCAGGCCTCTGGTGACTAGCGCAAATCGGGTCTACGAGCAGTACTTC.

This clonotype was counted many times. The chain links TRBV28 to TRBJ2-5; 10 nucleotides match TRBD2. Losses at the gene ends were 6 bases for V and 4 bases for J; bases not matched to a gene: 11. The V gene's germline CDR1 is MDHEN and CDR2 SYDVKM. This CDR3 spans 16 amino acids. The CDR3 DNA reads as TGTGCCAGCAGCCGGACTAGCGGTTTAGGGGCAGAGACCCAGTACTTC. Translated: CASSRTSGLGAETQYF.

This clonotype has more than one count but fewer than ten. This chain joins TRBV4-1 and TRBJ2-7; D call uncertain. Germline V gene data show CDR1 as MGHRA and CDR2 as YSYEKL. V dropped 0 bases and J dropped 3 bases, with 18 bases sitting between them. The CDR3 has 17 amino acids. The CDR3 loop is CASSQDDGFILGYEQYF. The CDR3 DNA reads as TGCGCCAGCAGCCAAGATGATGGGTTTATATTGGGCTACGAGCAGTACTTC.

This clonotype has more than one count but fewer than ten. The chain has TRBV20-1 and TRBJ2-1, with TRBD2 matching 7 bases. J gave up 6 bases and V 6 bases, and 5 bases lay outside the gene matches. This CDR3 contains 12 residues. Germline V gives CDR1 DFQATT, CDR2 SNEGSKA (reference sequence). DNA of the CDR3: TGCAGTGCACCCGGGACTACCAATGAGCAGTTCTTC. Amino acid sequence: CSAPGTTNEQFF.

V and J are TRBV5-1 and TRBJ2-5; D is possibly TRBD2 (6 bases). Trimming took 0 bases from V and 2 from J, leaving 11 bases between them. The CDR3 runs to 15 residues. Germline-derived CDR1 and CDR2 are SGHRS and YFSETQ. The CDR3 nucleotides read TGCGCCAGCAGCTTGGGGGACGGGAGACAAGAGACCCAGTACTTC. It specifies CASSLGDGRQETQYF.

The chain couples TRBV18 to TRBJ2-7, with D possibly being TRBD2 (6 bases). CDR1 and CDR2 from the germline V gene are KGHSH and LQKENI. The CDR3 runs to 15 residues. Trimming cost V 2 bases and J 3 bases, with 14 bases left between them. CDR3 coding DNA: TGTGCCAGCTCACCATCTCGCGGGAAAAGCTACGAGCAGTACTTC. Translated: CASSPSRGKSYEQYF.

This clonotype appeared a few times. This chain joins TRBV27 and TRBJ2-1; maybe TRBD2 (5 bases). V gave up 2 bases and J gave up 4 bases, with 9 bases separating them. CDR3 length equals 14 residues. The germline V gene has CDR1 MNHEY and CDR2 SMNVEV (reference sequence). CDR3 loop: CASSLKGGYNEQFF. The CDR3 DNA is TGTGCCAGCAGTTTAAAAGGCGGGTACAATGAGCAGTTCTTC.

V gene TRBV5-6 combines with J gene TRBJ1-1; no clear D. The length of the CDR3 is 15 residues. V lost 6 bases and J 1 base, leaving 16 bases between the germline ends. CDR1 SGHDT and CDR2 YYEEEE come from the germline V gene. CDR3: CASIQQGRENTEAFF. DNA for the CDR3: TGTGCCAGCATCCAGCAAGGTCGGGAGAACACTGAAGCTTTCTTT.